The 22 T cell receptor beta chains in this list originate from one sample, sequenced in a study of CD8 T cells in Susac syndrome. Random-hexamer reverse transcription was applied to about 0.45 to 1 ug RNA. Each CDR3 protein is one row after TCRdb ran MiXCR on the immunoSEQ multiplex PCR reads. The repertoire holds roughly 150,000 distinct CDR3 sequences, with about 93% as singletons. Input material: CD4+ T cells from PBMCs. The receptors here all came from a human donor in good health.

V is TRBV6-6 and J is TRBJ2-7; possible D gene TRBD1, 5 bases. The germline V gene has CDR1 MNHNY and CDR2 SVGAGI (reference sequence). CDR3 length: 13 residues. V shed 7 bases and J shed 5 bases, with 15 bases lying between them. CDR3 DNA: TGTGCCAGCACCCCTCCAGGGTCCAACGAGCAGTACTTC. Its translation: CASTPPGSNEQYF.

This clonotype was detected a few times. J is TRBJ2-5 and V is TRBV7-2; 8 bases are a match to TRBD2. Unmatched junction bases numbered 8, after V lost 8 bases and J lost 0 bases. The CDR3 extends over 15 amino acids. Germline lookup yields CDR1 SGHTA and CDR2 FQGNSA. The CDR3 sequence: CASSPGGGYQETQYF. CDR3 nucleotide sequence: TGTGCCAGCTCTCCCGGCGGGGGGTACCAAGAGACCCAGTACTTC.

This clonotype was seen a single time. This chain links TRBV2 with TRBJ2-1; D is ambiguous. Germline CDR1 is SNHLY and CDR2 is FYNNEI. The CDR3 runs 14 residues. Trimming pared 6 bases from V and 0 bases from J, leaving 9 bases between. This CDR3 is CASRPRSSYNEQFF. DNA of the CDR3: TGTGCCAGCAGGCCACGAAGCTCCTACAATGAGCAGTTCTTC.

Turning to this clonotype: Sequence at one end of the junction differs from germline and may be a read error. The CDR3 DNA is TGTGCCACCAGTGACCCAAGCAGAGATACGCAGTATTTT. Its translation: CATSDPSRDTQYF. This chain joins TRBV24-1 and TRBJ2-3; D gene unclear. Germline loops: CDR1 KGHDR, CDR2 SFDVKD. This CDR3 contains 13 residues.

The genes are TRBV6-5 and TRBJ1-3, with 7 nucleotides matching TRBD1. Germline CDR1 MNHEY, CDR2 SVGAGI. With 5 bases clipped from V and 4 bases from J, the junction kept 8 bases outside the gene matches. The CDR3 sequence is 15 residues long. As DNA, the CDR3 is TGTGCCAGCAGTCCTCCCGGGACAGCAGGAAACACCATATATTTT. It specifies CASSPPGTAGNTIYF.

V gene TRBV13 combines with J gene TRBJ2-3; D could derive from TRBD1 or TRBD2 (5 bases each). CDR1 is PRHDT and CDR2 is FYEKMQ in the germline V gene (reference sequence). This CDR3 contains 12 residues. With 5 bases removed from V and 10 bases from J, the gap between germline ends came to 13 bases. CDR3 DNA: TGTGCCAGCAGCCCGGGACGGAAGGCGCAGTATTTT. This translates into CASSPGRKAQYF.

V usage is TRBV2 and J usage is TRBJ2-3, with D unresolved. V gave up 6 bases and J gave up 4 bases, with 17 bases separating them. Germline loops: CDR1 SNHLY, CDR2 FYNNEI. This CDR3 comprises 15 residues. The CDR3, as DNA: TGTGCCAGCAGGCCGTCCCGTTATGCAGCAGATACGCAGTATTTT. It yields the protein CASRPSRYAADTQYF.

The CDR3 is CASSLMGFGNTIYF. For the CDR3, the DNA is TGTGCCAGCAGCTTAATGGGTTTCGGAAACACCATATATTTT. V gene TRBV7-8 combines with J gene TRBJ1-3; D unresolved. The germline V gene has CDR1 SGHVS and CDR2 FQNEAQ. V was cut by 2 bases and J by 4 bases, with 9 bases left in between. The CDR3 loop spans 14 amino acids.

The rearrangement uses TRBV3-1 and TRBJ1-4, with TRBD1 matching over 9 bases. The CDR3 sequence is 14 residues long. The germline V gene encodes CDR1 LGHDT and CDR2 YNNKEL (reference sequence). V was clipped by 6 bases and J by 6 bases; unmatched bases: 5. CDR3 sequence reads: CASSLDRGYEKLFF. The CDR3 DNA reads as TGTGCCAGCAGTCTCGACAGGGGGTATGAAAAACTGTTTTTT.

The gene calls are TRBV18 and TRBJ1-1; TRBD1 is a possible D gene (6 bases). CDR1 is KGHSH, CDR2 LQKENI, per germline. The CDR3 has 16 residues. The ends were cut back, 0 bases at V and 5 bases at J, with 16 bases in the middle. CDR3 DNA sequence: TGTGCCAGCTCACCACCGAGGGGGGCTGGAGAAACTGAAGCTTTCTTT. It codes for CASSPPRGAGETEAFF. The whole variable domain, remainder taken from reference TRBV18 and TRBJ1-1, is NAGVMQNPRHLVRRRGQEARLRCSPMKGHSHVYWYRQLPEEGLKFMVYLQKENIIDESGMPKERFSAEFPKEGPSILRIQQVVRGDSAAYFCASSPPRGAGETEAFFGQGTRLTVV.

V usage is TRBV6-1 and J usage is TRBJ2-2, with TRBD1 matching 7 bases. The CDR3 totals 15 residues. Germline V gives CDR1 MNHNS, CDR2 SASEGT. After removal of 7 bases from V and 0 bases from J, the junction contained 5 bases not matched to a gene. In nucleotides, the CDR3 is TGTGCCAGCAACGAGCAGGGGGCGAACACCGGGGAGCTGTTTTTT. It encodes CASNEQGANTGELFF.

The V and J genes are TRBV18 and TRBJ1-2, with D tentatively TRBD1 (5 bases). This CDR3 has 14 residues. The germline CDR1 and CDR2 sequences are KGHSH and LQKENI. Trimming removed 6 bases at V and 8 bases at J, with 19 bases between. The CDR3 sequence is CASSPTRDQGGYTF. CDR3 nucleotide sequence: TGTGCCAGCTCCCCCACGAGGGACCAAGGGGGCTACACCTTC.

The chain is built from TRBV11-2 and TRBJ2-5; unclear D gene. The CDR3 is 12 residues long. Trimming shortened V by 4 bases and J by 3 bases, and 6 bases separated the two germline ends. The germline gives CDR1 SGHAT, CDR2 FQNNGV. CDR3 amino acids: CASSSSKETQYF. In DNA, the CDR3 is TGTGCCAGCAGCTCATCCAAAGAGACCCAGTACTTC.

The CDR3 reads CASSDSGTTHGYTF. The DNA of the CDR3 is TGCGCCAGCAGCGATAGCGGGACAACGCATGGCTACACCTTC. The chain recombines TRBV5-1 with TRBJ1-2; tentatively, D is TRBD1 (6 bases). V shed 4 bases and J shed 6 bases, with 16 bases lying between them. Looked up from germline, CDR1 is SGHRS and CDR2 is YFSETQ. The CDR3 has 14 residues.

The chain recombines TRBV23-1 with TRBJ2-7, with D perhaps TRBD1 or TRBD2 (5 bases each). TRBV23-1 is an open reading frame whose function is uncertain. The V end was cut by 0 bases, the J end by 3 bases, with 24 bases between. The CDR3 sequence is 19 residues long. The CDR3 DNA sequence: TGCGCCAGCAGTCAATCGGTCCCGCCTGTGGGGACGGCCAACTACGAGCAGTACTTC. It yields the protein CASSQSVPPVGTANYEQYF.

The chain is built from TRBV20-1 and TRBJ2-7; TRBD1 might be the D (5 bases). The CDR3 contains 15 residues. Germline values: CDR1 DFQATT, CDR2 SNEGSKA (reference sequence). V was shortened by 3 bases and J by 2 bases, with 17 bases between the two germline ends. CDR3 sequence (DNA): TGCAGTGCTAGGGATGACCATGGGGCGGCCTACGAGCAGTACTTC. Translated, it gives CSARDDHGAAYEQYF.

The rearrangement joins TRBV6-2 or TRBV6-3 to TRBJ1-1, with D possibly being TRBD1 (5 bases). V lost 6 bases and J lost 4, with 18 bases in between. The CDR3 spans 15 residues. Germline CDR1 MNHEY, CDR2 SVGEGT. The CDR3 loop reads CASSLQAQGGTEAFF. CDR3 nucleotide sequence: TGTGCCAGCAGCTTACAGGCGCAAGGCGGCACTGAAGCTTTCTTT.

The gene calls are TRBV7-6 and TRBJ2-3, with 7 bases matching TRBD1. In germline, CDR1 is SGHVS, CDR2 FNYEAQ. This CDR3 region has 14 residues. Germline trimming cut 3 bases from V and 1 base from J; bases unmatched to any gene: 1. CDR3 sequence: CASSLQGGTDTQYF. The CDR3, as DNA: TGTGCCAGCAGCTTGCAGGGGGGCACAGATACGCAGTATTTT.

The chain couples TRBV2 to TRBJ1-2; 10 nucleotides match TRBD1. V shed 1 base, J shed 3 bases, and the junction held 2 bases outside the gene matches. In germline, CDR1 is SNHLY, CDR2 FYNNEI. This CDR3 region has 15 residues. CDR3 nucleotides: TGTGCCAGCAGTGAAGGACAGGGGGCGTACTATGGCTACACCTTC. Protein sequence: CASSEGQGAYYGYTF.

This clonotype was observed a single time. The chain links TRBV19 to TRBJ2-1; perhaps TRBD2 as D (5 bases). Trimming removed 4 bases at V and 2 bases at J, with 12 bases between. The CDR3 consists of 15 residues. CDR1 is LNHDA and CDR2 is SQIVND in the germline V gene (reference sequence). The CDR3 DNA sequence: TGTGCCAGTAGTACCCAAGCGGCCACCTACAATGAGCAGTTCTTC. Its protein product is CASSTQAATYNEQFF. Supplemented by reference TRBV19 and TRBJ2-1, the full variable domain reads DGGITQSPKYLFRKEGQNVTLSCEQNLNHDAMYWYRQDPGQGLRLIYYSQIVNDFQKGDIAEGYSVSREKKESFPLTVTSAQKNPTAFYLCASSTQAATYNEQFFGPGTRLTVL.

The V call is TRBV29-1, the J call TRBJ2-1; D is unresolved. The V gene's germline CDR1 is SQVTM and CDR2 ANQGSEA. Trimming cost V 4 bases and J 8 bases, with 15 bases left between them. The CDR3 totals 13 residues. The CDR3 here is CSVGHPPLDEQFF. In nucleotides, the CDR3 is TGCAGCGTTGGGCATCCACCCCTCGATGAGCAGTTCTTC.

The rearrangement joins TRBV12-5 to TRBJ1-6; 8 nucleotides align to TRBD1. This CDR3 is 15 amino acids long. The germline CDR1 and CDR2 sequences are LGHNT and FRNRAP. The junction had 2 bases not matched to a gene; V was cut back by 1 base and J by 6 bases. The CDR3 reads CASGLGTGFNSPLHF. Written as DNA, the CDR3 is TGTGCTAGTGGTTTGGGGACAGGGTTTAATTCACCCCTCCACTTT.